The T cell receptor (beta chain) under discussion was sequenced for a study of blood T cell repertoires in COVID-19. In the authors' workflow: For nucleated cells, counts were estimated from reference gene primer amplification. Profiling relied on immunoSEQ multiplex PCR, and the TCRdb table lists in-frame clones only, not all of them. The DNA gave D and trimming, while V, J and clone size come from that table. The top ten clones hold roughly 0.9% of a sample with 350,000 to 400,000 clones, about nine tenths of them seen once. This CDR3 has 14 residues. The V end was cut by 3 bases, the J end by 4 bases, with 12 bases between. Germline CDR1 LGHDT, CDR2 YNNKEL (reference sequence).

Sequencing was carried out using PBMCs or T cells enriched from blood (not recorded which). The V call is TRBV3-1 (or the pseudogene TRBV3-2), the J call TRBJ2-5, with D tentatively TRBD2 (6 bases). The clonotype comes from a woman between 40 and 55 years old who had been exposed to COVID-19. The DNA for the CDR3 is TGTGCCAGCAGCCAGTCGGGGGTATCAGAGACCCAGTACTTC. Its translation is CASSQSGVSETQYF.